A selection of T cell receptor beta chains follows, all from one sample in a study of blood T cell repertoires in COVID-19. Profiling relied on immunoSEQ multiplex PCR, and the TCRdb table lists in-frame clones only, not all of them. Here the sample spans a few hundred thousand clones, approximately 89% being singletons. Source material: PBMCs or T cells enriched from blood (not recorded which). These receptors all stem from a man under 40 who had recovered from COVID-19. Both conserved end residues are part of each CDR3. The D gene is left open where the match is weak. Size values are once, few and many counts, or a class for expanded clones, and some rows have none.

v_call	clone_size	d_call	j_call	cdr3_nt	cdr3_aa
TRBV7-8	NA	TRBD2	TRBJ2-5	TGTGCCAGCAGCTTAGATGCGGGAGGGGAAGAGACCCAGTACTTC	CASSLDAGGEETQYF
TRBV10-1	NA	TRBD2	TRBJ2-1	TGCGCCAGCAGTGGGACTAGCGGGGGGCCCCTCTCCTACAATGAGCAGTTCTTC	CASSGTSGGPLSYNEQFF
TRBV7-9	NA	TRBD1	TRBJ1-2	TGTGCCAGCAGCCCGGACAGGTACTATGGCTACACCTTC	CASSPDRYYGYTF
TRBV6-1	NA	TRBD2	TRBJ2-5	TGTGCCAGCAGTGGACTAGCGGGGGTTTCACAAGAGACCCAGTACTTC	CASSGLAGVSQETQYF
TRBV6-2/TRBV6-3	NA	NA	TRBJ1-5	TGTGCCAGCAGTTATGTAGGGGGTCAGCCCCAGCATTTT	CASSYVGGQPQHF
TRBV30	many	TRBD2	TRBJ2-1	TGTGCCTGGACCCCCAAATTCCGGACTAGCGGGGCCCACTCCTACAATGAGCAGTTCTTC	CAWTPKFRTSGAHSYNEQFF
TRBV5-1	NA	NA	TRBJ1-2	TGCGCCAGCAGCTCCGATAACAGGGCAGGCTATGGCTACACCTTC	CASSSDNRAGYGYTF
TRBV7-8	NA	NA	TRBJ1-4	TGTGCCAGCAGCTTCGGAGGGAGGTGGGAAAAACTGTTTTTT	CASSFGGRWEKLFF
TRBV27	NA	NA	TRBJ1-2	TGTGCCAGCAGTTTATCGAGGGGGGGAGCTAACTATGGCTACACCTTC	CASSLSRGGANYGYTF
TRBV19	NA	NA	TRBJ1-2	TGTGCCAGCGGACAGACCCTTGATGGCTACACCTTC	CASGQTLDGYTF
TRBV5-6	NA	NA	TRBJ1-1	TGTGCCAGCAGCCTGCAGGGGTGGAACACTGAAGCTTTCTTT	CASSLQGWNTEAFF
TRBV30	NA	TRBD1	TRBJ1-5	TGTGCCTGGAGTCCTCGGGGACAGGGCTTTCAGCCCCAGCATTTT	CAWSPRGQGFQPQHF
TRBV7-6	NA	TRBD1	TRBJ2-3	TGTGCCAGCAGCTCAGGGACAGTGGGTGATACGCAGTATTTT	CASSSGTVGDTQYF
TRBV2	NA	TRBD1	TRBJ2-7	TGTGCCAGCAGTGCACAGGACAGGGCCTACGAGCAGTACTTC	CASSAQDRAYEQYF
TRBV12-3/TRBV12-4	NA	NA	TRBJ2-7	TGTGCCAGCAGTTTCAATTACGAGCAGTACTTC	CASSFNYEQYF
TRBV6-5	few	NA	TRBJ1-6	TGTGCCGGTGGGGGGAGCTCCTATAATTCACCCCTCCACTTT	CAGGGSSYNSPLHF
TRBV19	NA	NA	TRBJ1-4	TGTGCCAGTAGTCGGCAGCGGAATGAAAAACTGTTTTTT	CASSRQRNEKLFF
TRBV5-1	NA	TRBD1	TRBJ1-1	TGCGCCAGCAGCTTGGGGACAGGGATAGTCTCTGAAGCTTTCTTT	CASSLGTGIVSEAFF